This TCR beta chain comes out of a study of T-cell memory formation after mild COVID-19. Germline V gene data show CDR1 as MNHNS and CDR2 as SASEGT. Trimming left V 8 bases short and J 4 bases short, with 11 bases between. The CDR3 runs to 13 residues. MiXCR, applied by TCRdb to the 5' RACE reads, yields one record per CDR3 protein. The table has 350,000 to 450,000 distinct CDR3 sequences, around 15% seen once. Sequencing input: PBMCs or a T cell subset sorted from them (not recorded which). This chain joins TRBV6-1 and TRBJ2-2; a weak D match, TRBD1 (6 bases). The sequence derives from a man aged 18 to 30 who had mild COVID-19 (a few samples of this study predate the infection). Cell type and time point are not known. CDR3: CASPGVSTGELFF. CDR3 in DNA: TGTGCCAGCCCAGGGGTTTCCACCGGGGAGCTGTTTTTT.